This T cell receptor beta chain comes out of a study of T cells in Graves' hyperthyroidism and ophthalmopathy (dated 2019 in TCRdb). Background on the whole study: Peripheral blood was collected at initial diagnosis, before any treatment. To identify TCR V-J signatures that set the groups apart, the researchers used a discovery cohort of 100 patients, made up of approximately 43 with Graves' ophthalmopathy and 57 with stable Graves' hyperthyroidism. Prospective prediction of ophthalmopathy was tested in an independent validation cohort consisting of some 18 hyperthyroidism patients and approximately 16 patients who later progressed to ophthalmopathy. The 100 discovery patients were randomly split 7:3 into training and test sets. In addition, the study compared T-cell repertoires in thyroid tissue and in blood from six Graves' hyperthyroidism patients. After blood sampling, hyperthyroidism patients were treated with methimazole at a starting dose of 30 mg daily, and ophthalmopathy patients were treated with high-dose intravenous methylprednisolone. The paper describes TCR Vbeta CDR3 sequencing of roughly 130 peripheral blood samples, made up of 43 ophthalmopathy patients, around 78 hyperthyroidism patients and 17 progressor patients.

TCR beta CDR3 regions were amplified from RNA transcripts. For the first round of RT-PCR on the TCR CDR3, the HTBI primer set was used together with the Qiagen OneStep RT-PCR kit. The libraries were constructed in a second round of multiplex PCR and then size-selected and purified. Paired-end sequencing of the libraries was performed with 100 bp reads on an Illumina HiSeq2000. The original methods were these. SOAPnuke was used to process the raw data, removing reads that contained adapters or uncalled bases, had a mean Phred below 15, or lacked an exact match to the constant primer or identifier. COPE v1.2.5 was used to merge the high-quality paired reads, and each unique nucleotide sequence was defined as a clonotype. MiTCR v1.1 was used to align clonotypes to the IMGT TRBV, TRBD and TRBJ reference segments. The analysis was restricted to V-J combinations with a frequency above 0.0001, which together covered 99% to 99.2% of the repertoires. A TCS score was defined as the ratio of F50 (clonal expansion) to E x V (chaos), with BLOSUM62-based TCRdist applied between CDR3 peptides within each V-J. Welch's t-statistics and random forest reduced 450 to 600 V-J features to about 13, which were used in a naive Bayes classifier (R e1071). TCRdb reworked the public reads: Q25 trimming with fastp, MiXCR clone assembly, productive beta chains retained. Identical CDR3 protein sequences are pooled into one entry, listed with their most common genes and DNA. TCRdb, not the original authors, processed these V and J calls. Present in this sample are about 400,000 distinct CDR3 sequences, roughly 15% of which were seen just once. The top ten hold 13% of the sample.

Remarks on this clonotype: Its antigen remains undetermined. It has no much larger one-base neighbor in the sample; base qualities were not kept.

According to the germline V gene, CDR1 reads MGHDK and CDR2 reads SYGVNS. Trimming costs V 1 base and J 5 bases, and their ends lie 3 bases apart. Counted from cysteine to phenylalanine, this CDR3 has 12 amino acids. Of the read, only the CDR3 DNA is kept; its 36 bases are in frame from base 1. Broader findings and caveats from the paper: Blood samples also contained most of the expanded thyroid clonotypes (frequency above 0.001), which suggests that blood repertoires may reflect thyroid immune responses. A 13 V-J signature model separated ophthalmopathy from stable hyperthyroidism, with approximately 87% sensitivity and roughly 81% specificity in cross-validation and 80%/75% in testing. Sample size was not statistically predetermined, and blinding of investigators to group allocation was not performed. In validation, the model predicted progression to ophthalmopathy with around 71% sensitivity and roughly 75% specificity, a median of about six months before onset.

Ophthalmopathy patients had moderately to severely active disease, with a Clinical Activity Score of 3 or more, a NOSPECS grade of 4 or more, and a disease duration of less than 3 months. Any patient with an uncontrolled infection, another autoimmune disease, pregnancy or lactation was excluded. Clinical symptoms, serum thyroxine and TRAb, thyroid ultrasound, and orbital computed tomography formed the basis for the diagnoses. PBMCs were isolated from about 9.2 ml of fresh peripheral blood by Ficoll-Paque density gradient centrifugation. Total RNA was extracted using Trizol reagent, and RNA quality was assessed on an Agilent 2100 Bioanalyzer.

The source is a man aged 18 to 35 with Graves' ophthalmopathy. What was sequenced was blood. The rearranged segments are TRBV25-1 and TRBJ2-1, with the D gene uncertain. The CDR3 protein sequence reads: CASSEWDNEQFF. The nucleotide sequence reads TGTGCCAGCAGTGAATGGGACAATGAGCAGTTCTTC.